This T cell receptor (beta chain) was sequenced in a study of T cell repertoires in cytomegalovirus infection. This clonotype was seen ten or more times. TCRdb itself ran the reads through MiXCR, one entry per CDR3 protein. The sample records about 330,000 distinct CDR3 sequences, around a tenth being singletons. CDR1 is MNHEY and CDR2 is SVGEGT in the germline V gene. J gave up 3 bases and V 10 bases, and 6 bases lay outside the gene matches. CDR3 size: 13 residues. This sequence was found in a human donor in good health (CMV status not recorded). Some clones in this sample may be carry-over from other donors' samples. This chain uses TRBV6-2 or TRBV6-3 with TRBJ2-1; 7 positions match TRBD2. The sequenced sample consisted of PBMCs. CDR3 residues: CATKRELYNEQFF. The CDR3 DNA is TGTGCCACAAAGCGGGAACTCTACAATGAGCAGTTCTTC.